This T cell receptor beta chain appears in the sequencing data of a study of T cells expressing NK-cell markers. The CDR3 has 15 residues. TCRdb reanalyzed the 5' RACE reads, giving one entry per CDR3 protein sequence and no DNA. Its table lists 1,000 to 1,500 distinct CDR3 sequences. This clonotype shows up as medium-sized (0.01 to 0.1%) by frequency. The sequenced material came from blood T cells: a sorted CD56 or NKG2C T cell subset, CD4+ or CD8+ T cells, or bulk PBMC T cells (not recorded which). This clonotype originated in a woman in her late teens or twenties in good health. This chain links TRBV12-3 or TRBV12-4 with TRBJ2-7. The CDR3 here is CASSLRSYPSYEQYF.